The source of this TCR beta chain is a study of shared clonotypes between healthy human individuals. For the study at large: The study drew on two women and three men aged 18 to 49 as donors. Study-level points and caveats: Specimens sampled were limited to blood, with tissue repertoires likely differing. Four donors held about 5% of naive CD4 clonotypes in common.

Assay used: immunoSEQ multiplex PCR; TCRdb lists only in-frame clones, some missing. This table holds around 1,900,000 clones, just over 90% found once. Trimming left V 1 base short and J 0 bases short, with 13 bases between. Germline loops: CDR1 SGHVS, CDR2 FQNEAQ. The CDR3 totals 16 residues. CD8 cells regarded as naive lacked CD45RO, were positively chosen for CCR7, and omitted terminally differentiated effector memory CD45RA+ cells. With regard to this clone: What it recognizes is unknown.

This TCR was sampled from a young man in good health. Some clones in this sample may be carry-over from other donors' samples. The chain carries TRBV7-8 and TRBJ2-7, with a possible D match to TRBD1 (5 bases). The source material was naive CD8+ T cells from PBMCs. The CDR3 spells CASSLVGVGLSYEQYF. The DNA of the CDR3 is TGTGCCAGCAGCTTAGTAGGGGTGGGCCTCTCCTACGAGCAGTACTTC.